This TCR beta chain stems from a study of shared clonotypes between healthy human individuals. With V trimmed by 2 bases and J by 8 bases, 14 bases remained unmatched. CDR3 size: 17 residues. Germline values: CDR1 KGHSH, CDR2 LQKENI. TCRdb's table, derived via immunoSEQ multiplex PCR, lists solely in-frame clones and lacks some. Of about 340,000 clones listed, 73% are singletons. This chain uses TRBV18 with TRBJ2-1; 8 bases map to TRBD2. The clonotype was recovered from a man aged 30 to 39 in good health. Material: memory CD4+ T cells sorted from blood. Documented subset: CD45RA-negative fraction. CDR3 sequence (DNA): TGTGCCAGCTCACCATTAAGAAGTGGTGGCGGGAGGCATGAGCAGTTCTTC. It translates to CASSPLRSGGGRHEQFF. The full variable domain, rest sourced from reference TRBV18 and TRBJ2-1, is NAGVMQNPRHLVRRRGQEARLRCSPMKGHSHVYWYRQLPEEGLKFMVYLQKENIIDESGMPKERFSAEFPKEGPSILRIQQVVRGDSAAYFCASSPLRSGGGRHEQFFGPGTRLTVL.